Shown below are 6 T cell receptor beta chains from a single sample sequenced in a study of shared clonotypes between healthy human individuals. Positively selected for CCR7, the CD45RO-negative cells used as naive CD8 cells excluded terminally differentiated effector memory CD45RA+ cells. Data came from immunoSEQ multiplex PCR; TCRdb stores just in-frame clones and leaves some out. The table records about 580,000 clones, more than 95% of them present only once. Material for sequencing was naive CD8+ T cells sorted from blood. These receptors were obtained from a man aged 25 to 45 in good health.

This clone was observed a single time. The chain links TRBV27 to TRBJ2-1, with TRBD2 as a possible D gene (6 bases). Germline CDR1 is MNHEY and CDR2 is SMNVEV (reference sequence). Trimming shortened V by 5 bases and J by 7 bases, and 15 bases separated the two germline ends. The CDR3 spans 14 residues. This CDR3 reads CASSPTSLRNEQFF. CDR3 sequence (DNA): TGTGCCAGCAGTCCGACTAGTTTAAGAAATGAGCAGTTCTTC.

This clone has a single count. This chain connects TRBV5-4 to TRBJ2-1, with D hard to call. Germline-derived CDR1 and CDR2 are SGHNT and YYREEE (reference sequence). V gave up 4 bases and J gave up 10 bases, with 12 bases separating them. This CDR3 has 12 residues. The CDR3 nucleotides read TGTGCCAGCAGCCCGGAACGTCCCGAGCAGTTCTTC. Translating gives CASSPERPEQFF.

The V call is TRBV9, the J call TRBJ2-5; a possible D gene is TRBD2 (6 bases). CDR1 SGDLS and CDR2 YYNGEE come from the germline V gene. V lost 0 bases and J lost 4, with 13 bases in between. The CDR3 extends over 15 amino acids. CDR3 amino acids: CASSVGDSLVETQYF. CDR3 bases: TGTGCCAGCAGCGTAGGGGACTCCTTGGTAGAGACCCAGTACTTC.

The rearrangement links TRBV28 to TRBJ2-1, with 8 bases identical to TRBD1. CDR3 length: 13 residues. V shed 5 bases, J shed 10 bases, and the junction held 7 bases outside the gene matches. The germline V gene has CDR1 MDHEN and CDR2 SYDVKM. The chain's CDR3 is CASSGQGLLEQFF. The CDR3 DNA is TGTGCCAGCAGTGGACAGGGTCTATTGGAGCAGTTCTTC.

The chain links TRBV10-3 to TRBJ2-1; 9 bases are shared with TRBD2. CDR3 length: 15 residues. With V trimmed by 3 bases and J by 5 bases, 5 bases remained unmatched. CDR1 and CDR2 from the germline V gene are ENHRY and SYGVKD. Here the CDR3 reads CAISERLADNNEQFF. The CDR3 bases are TGTGCCATCAGTGAAAGACTAGCGGATAACAATGAGCAGTTCTTC.

This sequence joins TRBV14 and TRBJ2-1; D not resolved. This CDR3 is 12 amino acids long. With 4 bases removed from V and 5 bases from J, the gap between germline ends came to 6 bases. Germline V gene sequence: CDR1 SGHDN, CDR2 FVKESK. CDR3 loop: CASSPTNNEQFF. CDR3 coding DNA: TGTGCCAGCAGCCCAACAAACAATGAGCAGTTCTTC.